These 12 T cell receptor beta chains were sequenced from one sample in a study of blood T cell repertoires in COVID-19. Libraries were prepared by immunoSEQ multiplex PCR; TCRdb keeps only in-frame clonotypes and omits some of them. The data show some 25,000 clones, about 84% seen once. Sequenced sample: peripheral blood. These TCRs come from a man aged 45-65 years with active or convalescent COVID-19.

The chain recombines TRBV11-2 with TRBJ2-1, with D possibly matching TRBD2 (6 bases). From germline, CDR1 is SGHAT and CDR2 FQNNGV. V was cut by 3 bases and J by 7 bases, with 10 bases left in between. CDR3 length equals 13 residues. The CDR3 bases are TGTGCCAGCAGCTTCGTGGAGGGTAATGAGCAGTTCTTC. Protein: CASSFVEGNEQFF.

The DNA of the CDR3 is TGTGCCAGCAGTTTGGACAGGGGGCCGTACAATGAGCAGTTCTTC. Translating it yields CASSLDRGPYNEQFF. This chain uses TRBV28 with TRBJ2-1; 11 bases line up with TRBD1. This CDR3 is built from 15 residues. CDR1 is MDHEN and CDR2 is SYDVKM in the germline V gene. The trim removed 3 bases at V and 4 bases at J, leaving 2 bases unmatched.

The genes are TRBV5-1 and TRBJ2-1, with 7 bases aligning to TRBD2. Germline CDR1 is SGHRS and CDR2 is YFSETQ. This CDR3 comprises 14 residues. The V segment lost 0 bases and the J segment 5 bases; nucleotides outside the gene matches: 2. The CDR3 DNA follows: TGCGCCAGCAGCTTGGCTGGGGGGGACAATGAGCAGTTCTTC. It encodes CASSLAGGDNEQFF.

This chain connects TRBV5-1 to TRBJ1-2; D is unresolved. Trimming removed 0 bases at V and 4 bases at J, with 10 bases between. Germline V lookup: CDR1 SGHRS, CDR2 YFSETQ. This CDR3 has 14 amino acids. In nucleotides, the CDR3 is TGCGCCAGCAGCTTGGGGCTGGAGGGCTATGGCTACACCTTC. Translation gives CASSLGLEGYGYTF.

The chain combines TRBV15 with TRBJ1-3; possible D gene TRBD1, 5 bases. Trimming took 2 bases from V and 0 from J, leaving 17 bases between them. Germline V gene sequence: CDR1 LNHNV, CDR2 YYDKDF (reference sequence). The CDR3 is made up of 18 amino acids. The CDR3 DNA reads TGTGCCACCAGCAGAAAGGACAACCCTTTACCCTCTGGAAACACCATATATTTT. Translating gives CATSRKDNPLPSGNTIYF.

In this sample, this clone turned up once. The chain recombines TRBV28 with TRBJ2-5; D perhaps matches TRBD1 (5 bases). CDR1 and CDR2 (germline): MDHEN, SYDVKM. The CDR3 totals 15 residues. Trimming shortened V by 7 bases and J by 5 bases, and 20 bases separated the two germline ends. The CDR3 here is CASKAPGRASETQYF. DNA for the CDR3: TGTGCCAGCAAAGCCCCAGGCAGGGCGTCGGAGACCCAGTACTTC.

This chain links TRBV7-8 with TRBJ1-4; D might be TRBD1 (6 bases). The germline gives CDR1 SGHVS, CDR2 FQNEAQ. CDR3 size: 14 residues. Trimming cost V 5 bases and J 7 bases, with 14 bases left between them. CDR3 sequence (DNA): TGTGCCAGCAGCCAAACAGGGTTCAGTGAAAAACTGTTTTTT. Its translation is CASSQTGFSEKLFF.

V usage is TRBV6-4 and J usage is TRBJ1-3; a possible D gene is TRBD1 (6 bases). This CDR3 spans 18 amino acids. The V gene lost 1 base and the J gene lost 0 bases, with 16 bases spanning the gap. Germline assignment: CDR1 MRHNA and CDR2 SNTAGT. CDR3: CASSDFQDRFCSGNTIYF. The CDR3 DNA is TGTGCCAGCAGTGACTTCCAGGACAGATTCTGCTCTGGAAACACCATATATTTT.

The V and J genes are TRBV29-1 and TRBJ1-1, with D unresolved. V was cut by 4 bases and J by 2 bases, with 8 bases left in between. From germline, CDR1 is SQVTM and CDR2 ANQGSEA. The CDR3 spans 12 residues. The CDR3 protein is CSVVRENTEAFF. CDR3 nucleotide sequence: TGCAGCGTTGTACGGGAAAACACTGAAGCTTTCTTT.

The chain combines TRBV27 with TRBJ1-1, with D perhaps matching TRBD1 (5 bases). The CDR3 loop spans 13 amino acids. V lost 3 bases and J 11 bases, leaving 16 bases between the germline ends. Germline values: CDR1 MNHEY, CDR2 SMNVEV (reference sequence). CDR3 protein: CASSLSRGRGAFF. In DNA, the CDR3 is TGTGCCAGCAGTTTGAGTCGGGGGAGGGGCGCTTTCTTT.

The chain recombines TRBV24-1 with TRBJ2-1; 14 bases fit TRBD2. CDR3 size: 18 residues. From germline, CDR1 is KGHDR and CDR2 SFDVKD. Unmatched junction bases numbered 8, after V lost 4 bases and J lost 4 bases. The CDR3, as DNA: TGTGCCACCAGTGACCCGGGACTAGCGGGAGACAGTTACAATGAGCAGTTCTTC. Translating gives CATSDPGLAGDSYNEQFF.

In this sample, this clone turned up a few times. V gene TRBV7-9 combines with J gene TRBJ1-1; weak D call: TRBD1 (5 bases). Germline V gene lookup returns CDR1 SEHNR and CDR2 FQNEAQ (reference sequence). This CDR3 is 16 amino acids long. The V gene lost 5 bases and the J gene lost 2 bases, with 18 bases spanning the gap. The CDR3 DNA sequence: TGTGCCAGCAGCGCCACCTCTGGGCAGGGAAACACTGAAGCTTTCTTT. Its protein product is CASSATSGQGNTEAFF.